The rows below give T cell receptor beta chains drawn from one sample of a study of T cell responses to AZD1222 COVID-19 vaccine. The protocol was immunoSEQ multiplex PCR, while the TCRdb copy is restricted to in-frame clones and leaves out a portion. Here the sample spans around 130,000 clones, about 90% being singletons. The starting material was peripheral blood, obtained 28 days after the second AZD1222 dose. The receptors derive from an adult who received the AZD1222 COVID-19 vaccine. Each CDR3 is given with its conserved first and last residue. Fields, in order: D gene, J gene, clone size, V gene, CDR3 protein. The D gene is left open where the match is weak. The listing skips clone size in some rows; elsewhere it reads once, few, many or a size class.

d_gene: -; j_gene: TRBJ1-5; abundance: -; v_gene: TRBV6-2/TRBV6-3; CDR3aa: CASSNGGAQTRQPQHF
d_gene: TRBD1; j_gene: TRBJ1-4; abundance: -; v_gene: TRBV5-1; CDR3aa: CASSTAPQGGVNEKLFF
d_gene: -; j_gene: TRBJ2-7; abundance: -; v_gene: TRBV2; CDR3aa: CASTKGDIRLSYEQYF
d_gene: -; j_gene: TRBJ1-6; abundance: -; v_gene: TRBV6-2/TRBV6-3; CDR3aa: CASSPSARVYNSPLHF
d_gene: -; j_gene: TRBJ1-4; abundance: once; v_gene: TRBV6-5; CDR3aa: CASSYSWGEANEKLFF
d_gene: -; j_gene: TRBJ2-2; abundance: -; v_gene: TRBV4-1; CDR3aa: CASSQGLGQRTGELFF
d_gene: -; j_gene: TRBJ1-3; abundance: -; v_gene: TRBV18; CDR3aa: CASSPYRDSGNTIYF
d_gene: TRBD2; j_gene: TRBJ2-5; abundance: -; v_gene: TRBV11-1; CDR3aa: CASSPRRTSEQETQYF
d_gene: -; j_gene: TRBJ2-5; abundance: -; v_gene: TRBV2; CDR3aa: CASSDGTGETQYF
d_gene: -; j_gene: TRBJ2-5; abundance: -; v_gene: TRBV7-3; CDR3aa: CASSARLGETQYF
d_gene: TRBD2; j_gene: TRBJ2-2; abundance: -; v_gene: TRBV6-2/TRBV6-3; CDR3aa: CASSYFRRPSGSDTGELFF
d_gene: TRBD1; j_gene: TRBJ2-7; abundance: -; v_gene: TRBV18; CDR3aa: CASSPRRPTGDEQYF
d_gene: -; j_gene: TRBJ1-6; abundance: -; v_gene: TRBV9; CDR3aa: CASSLTDPANSPLHF
d_gene: -; j_gene: TRBJ2-5; abundance: -; v_gene: TRBV20-1; CDR3aa: CSASRGQETQYF
d_gene: TRBD1; j_gene: TRBJ1-2; abundance: once; v_gene: TRBV4-3; CDR3aa: CASSQDFGQGPNYGYTF
d_gene: TRBD1; j_gene: TRBJ2-7; abundance: -; v_gene: TRBV4-3; CDR3aa: CASSQEPVGDRGYEQYF
d_gene: -; j_gene: TRBJ1-1; abundance: -; v_gene: TRBV5-4; CDR3aa: CASSSRGIRREAFF
d_gene: -; j_gene: TRBJ2-7; abundance: once; v_gene: TRBV5-8; CDR3aa: CASSYGTGTYEQYF
d_gene: -; j_gene: TRBJ1-1; abundance: once; v_gene: TRBV6-2/TRBV6-3; CDR3aa: CASSYSQKNTEAFF
d_gene: TRBD2; j_gene: TRBJ2-7; abundance: -; v_gene: TRBV2; CDR3aa: CASSGSPRGVYEQYF
d_gene: TRBD1; j_gene: TRBJ1-5; abundance: -; v_gene: TRBV6-5; CDR3aa: CASRTGNGNQPQHF
d_gene: -; j_gene: TRBJ2-4; abundance: -; v_gene: TRBV11-3; CDR3aa: CASSPHGGSNIQYF
d_gene: -; j_gene: TRBJ2-2; abundance: -; v_gene: TRBV29-1; CDR3aa: CSVLRTVDTGELFF
d_gene: TRBD2; j_gene: TRBJ2-7; abundance: once; v_gene: TRBV5-6; CDR3aa: CASSSPPAGAYEQYF
d_gene: -; j_gene: TRBJ1-2; abundance: -; v_gene: TRBV28; CDR3aa: CASTVGAGGYTF
d_gene: TRBD1; j_gene: TRBJ1-6; abundance: few; v_gene: TRBV7-2; CDR3aa: CASSLQGVGHPALHF
d_gene: -; j_gene: TRBJ1-1; abundance: -; v_gene: TRBV6-2/TRBV6-3; CDR3aa: CASSYSVRGLDSDTEAFF